The rows below give T cell receptor beta chains drawn from one sample of a study of blood T cell repertoires in COVID-19. Libraries were prepared by immunoSEQ multiplex PCR; TCRdb keeps only in-frame clonotypes and omits some of them. Seen here are 130,000 to 150,000 clones, roughly four fifths observed once, and the top ten hold 8% to 9%. Sequencing was carried out using peripheral blood. Source of these receptors: a human donor with acute or convalescent COVID-19. The donor label of this sample is uncertain. The CDR3 runs from the conserved cysteine through the conserved F or W. The order of the fields is clone size, J gene, V gene, D gene, CDR3 DNA, CDR3 protein. A D gene is named only where the DNA matches it firmly. Clone sizes are given selectively: once, few, many, or a class where the clone is expanded.

. TRBJ1-1 TRBV10-1 . TGCGCCAGCAGTGAACCGGGGGTTAGTGAAGCTTTCTTT CASSEPGVSEAFF
. TRBJ2-4 TRBV5-1 . TGCGCCAGCAGCCTTTCCTACCGATTAGTGGAAAACATTCAGTACTTC CASSLSYRLVENIQYF
. TRBJ1-2 TRBV3-1/TRBV3-2 . TGTGCCAGCAGCTCTGGGGGGACGGATGGCTACACCTTC CASSSGGTDGYTF
. TRBJ1-1 TRBV5-1 . TGCGCCAGCAGCCCAAGTACATATATGAACACTGAAGCTTTCTTT CASSPSTYMNTEAFF
. TRBJ2-1 TRBV4-1 TRBD2 TGCGCCAGCAGCCAAGACCGAGGACTAGCGGGGGCCTGGAATGAGCAGTTCTTC CASSQDRGLAGAWNEQFF
. TRBJ1-1 TRBV5-4 . TGTGCCAGCAGCTTGGGAACGGGGGGCACTGAAGCTTTCTTT CASSLGTGGTEAFF
. TRBJ2-3 TRBV3-1/TRBV3-2 . TGTGCCAGCAGCCAGGGGGGTTCTAGCACAGATACGCAGTATTTT CASSQGGSSTDTQYF
. TRBJ1-2 TRBV12-3/TRBV12-4 . TGTGCCAGCAGTTTCCAGGGTGATGGCTACACCTTC CASSFQGDGYTF
. TRBJ1-1 TRBV5-1 . TGCGCCAGATTTAGGAGGGCCGACACTGAAGCTTTCTTT CARFRRADTEAFF
. TRBJ1-6 TRBV6-5 TRBD1 TGTGCCGGCGGGACAGGCAATTCACCCCTCCACTTT CAGGTGNSPLHF
. TRBJ1-2 TRBV2 TRBD1 TGTGCCAGCAGCCGGGACAGGGTCTATGGCTACACCTTC CASSRDRVYGYTF
. TRBJ1-2 TRBV12-3/TRBV12-4 . TGTGCCAGCACCGTTACAGAGAACTATGGCTACACCTTC CASTVTENYGYTF
. TRBJ1-2 TRBV14 . TGTGCCAGCAGCCAAGACACAGGGTTCCGCTACACCTTC CASSQDTGFRYTF
. TRBJ1-1 TRBV11-2 TRBD1 TGTGCCAGCAGTTCATACAGGGGCGGTAGCACTGAAGCTTTCTTT CASSSYRGGSTEAFF
. TRBJ1-6 TRBV7-8 . TGTGCCAGCAGCTTAGGGGGGAGGGTTTCCAATTCACCCCTCCACTTT CASSLGGRVSNSPLHF
. TRBJ1-2 TRBV13 . TGTGCCAGCAGCCCGGCGACAGTCGGGAACTATGGCTACACCTTC CASSPATVGNYGYTF
few TRBJ1-2 TRBV7-9 . TGTGCCAGCCGGGGAGATTCTTTCTATGGCTACACCTTC CASRGDSFYGYTF
. TRBJ1-1 TRBV11-3 . TGTGCCAGCAGCTTAGATGGTCAGGTGAACACTGAAGCTTTCTTT CASSLDGQVNTEAFF
. TRBJ1-2 TRBV5-1 . TGCGCCAGCAGCCCTACAGAACCCTATGGCTACACCTTC CASSPTEPYGYTF
. TRBJ1-1 TRBV7-9 . TGTGCCAGCAGCTCTCCGGGCGGGGAAACTTTCTTT CASSSPGGETFF
. TRBJ2-5 TRBV18 TRBD2 TGTGCCAGCTCACCACCGGGTAGCGGGGGGCCTAAAGAGACCCAGTACTTC CASSPPGSGGPKETQYF
. TRBJ1-2 TRBV7-9 . TGTGCCAGCAGCTTAGGCCGGCGGCAGTTGGGTGGCTACACCTTC CASSLGRRQLGGYTF
. TRBJ1-1 TRBV27 . TGTGCCAGCAGTTTATGGGAGGGGGAGGAAGCTTTCTTT CASSLWEGEEAFF
few TRBJ2-2 TRBV5-1 . TGCGCCAGCGGAGGGGGCTCAACCGGGGAGCTGTTTTTT CASGGGSTGELFF
. TRBJ1-5 TRBV19 TRBD1 TGTGCCAGTACCCTGGACAGGGCAAGCAATCAGCCCCAGCATTTT CASTLDRASNQPQHF
once TRBJ1-1 TRBV5-5 . TGTGCCAGCAGCTTGGCCGCTATGGGGAGCACTGAAGCTTTCTTT CASSLAAMGSTEAFF
few TRBJ2-2 TRBV18 . TGTGCCAGCTCACCTCAATCGACGGGGAACACCGGGGAGCTGTTTTTT CASSPQSTGNTGELFF
. TRBJ1-6 TRBV6-1 . TGTGCCAGCAGTGGGGGAGGACGAAGCCTCTCCTATAATTCACCCCTCCACTTT CASSGGGRSLSYNSPLHF
once TRBJ1-1 TRBV6-5 TRBD1 TGTGCCAGCAGGGATGGACAGGCCGGGGCTTTCTTT CASRDGQAGAFF
many TRBJ1-3 TRBV21-1 . TGTGCCAGCAGCAAAGGACCGGGGACAGGAGTCCCCAGCTCTGGAAACACCATATATTTT CASSKGPGTGVPSSGNTIYF
. TRBJ1-1 TRBV30 . TGTGCCTGGAGGGTAGCTTACACTGAAGCTTTCTTT CAWRVAYTEAFF
. TRBJ1-1 TRBV5-1 TRBD1 TGCGCCAGCAGACTGACAGGGGGGAGCACTGAAGCTTTCTTT CASRLTGGSTEAFF
. TRBJ1-5 TRBV5-6 TRBD1 TGTGCCAGCAGCTGGACAGGCAGCAATCAGCCCCAGCATTTT CASSWTGSNQPQHF
. TRBJ2-3 TRBV15 TRBD2 TGTGCCACCAGCGCCGGGAGGGTTAATGTAGATACGCAGTATTTT CATSAGRVNVDTQYF
. TRBJ2-2 TRBV9 TRBD2 TGTGCCAGCGCCCGACTAGCGGGGGGGCAGGGCACCGGGGAGCTGTTTTTT CASARLAGGQGTGELFF
. TRBJ1-2 TRBV29-1 . TGCAGCGTTCAGCAGGGGAACTATGGCTACACCTTC CSVQQGNYGYTF
. TRBJ2-1 TRBV6-5 . TGTGCCAGCAGTTACGACAGGGGAGGGGGGAATGAGCAGTTCTTC CASSYDRGGGNEQFF
. TRBJ1-5 TRBV3-1/TRBV3-2 TRBD1 TGTGCCAGCAGCCGGGGACAGCTCAATCAGCCCCAGCATTTT CASSRGQLNQPQHF
. TRBJ1-2 TRBV12-3/TRBV12-4 TRBD1 TGTGCCAGCAGTAACCGACAGGGAGGCTACACCTTC CASSNRQGGYTF
. TRBJ2-1 TRBV5-1 TRBD2 TGCGCCAGCAGCTTTCCCGCGACTAGCGGGGGCTTGAACAATGAGCAGTTCTTC CASSFPATSGGLNNEQFF
. TRBJ1-4 TRBV12-3/TRBV12-4 TRBD1 TGTGCCAGCAGGGGGACAGGGGATGAAAAACTGTTTTTT CASRGTGDEKLFF
. TRBJ1-1 TRBV27 . TGTGCCAGCAGCCAGGCCGAAAGGAATCTGAACACTGAAGCTTTCTTT CASSQAERNLNTEAFF
once TRBJ1-2 TRBV7-9 TRBD1 TGTGCCAGCAGCTTAGTGGGGACAGCCGAGGACAGGGGCTACACCTTC CASSLVGTAEDRGYTF
. TRBJ2-5 TRBV5-1 . TGCGCCAGCAGCTCCACCCCAGGGGGGGAGACCCAGTACTTC CASSSTPGGETQYF
once TRBJ1-3 TRBV5-6 . TGTGCCAGCAGCACCGGGAATTCTGGAAACACCATATATTTT CASSTGNSGNTIYF
. TRBJ1-4 TRBV7-8 . TGTGCCAGCAGCCCACACGGGGAAAAACTGTTTTTT CASSPHGEKLFF
. TRBJ2-1 TRBV5-1 TRBD1 TGCGCCAGCAGCTTGCGAACAGGGGGCAATGAGCAGTTCTTC CASSLRTGGNEQFF
. TRBJ1-5 TRBV7-2 . TGTGCCAGCAGCTTATTCAGCGGAGGGTTGGACAATCAGCCCCAGCATTTT CASSLFSGGLDNQPQHF